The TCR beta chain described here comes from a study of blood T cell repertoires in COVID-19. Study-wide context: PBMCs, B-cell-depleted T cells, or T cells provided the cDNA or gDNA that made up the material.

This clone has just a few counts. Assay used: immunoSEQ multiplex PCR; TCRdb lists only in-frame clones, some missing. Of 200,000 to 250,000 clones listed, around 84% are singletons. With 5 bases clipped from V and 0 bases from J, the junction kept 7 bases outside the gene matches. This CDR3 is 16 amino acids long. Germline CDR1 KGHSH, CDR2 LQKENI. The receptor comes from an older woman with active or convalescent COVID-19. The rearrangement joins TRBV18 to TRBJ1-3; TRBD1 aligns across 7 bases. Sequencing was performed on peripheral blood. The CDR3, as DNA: TGTGCCAGCTCAACCGACAGGGACCTCTCTGGAAACACCATATATTTT. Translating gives CASSTDRDLSGNTIYF. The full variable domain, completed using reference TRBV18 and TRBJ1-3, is NAGVMQNPRHLVRRRGQEARLRCSPMKGHSHVYWYRQLPEEGLKFMVYLQKENIIDESGMPKERFSAEFPKEGPSILRIQQVVRGDSAAYFCASSTDRDLSGNTIYFGEGSWLTVV.